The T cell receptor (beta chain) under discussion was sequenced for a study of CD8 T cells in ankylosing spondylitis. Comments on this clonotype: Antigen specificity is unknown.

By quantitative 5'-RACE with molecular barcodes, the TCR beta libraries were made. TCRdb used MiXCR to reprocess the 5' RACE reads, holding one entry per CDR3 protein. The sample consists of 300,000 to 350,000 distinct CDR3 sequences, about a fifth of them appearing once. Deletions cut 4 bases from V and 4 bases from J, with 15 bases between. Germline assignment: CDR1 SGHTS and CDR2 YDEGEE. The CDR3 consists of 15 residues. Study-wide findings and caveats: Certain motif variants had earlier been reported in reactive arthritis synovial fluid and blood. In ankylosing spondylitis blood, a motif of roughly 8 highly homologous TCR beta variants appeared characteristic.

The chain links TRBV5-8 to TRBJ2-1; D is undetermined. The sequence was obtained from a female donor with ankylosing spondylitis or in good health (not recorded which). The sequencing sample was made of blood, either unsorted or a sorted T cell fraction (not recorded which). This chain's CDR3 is CASSIGSLLYNEQFF. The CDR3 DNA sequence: TGTGCCAGCAGCATAGGTTCTTTATTATACAATGAGCAGTTCTTC. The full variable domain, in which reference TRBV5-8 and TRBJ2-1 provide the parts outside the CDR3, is EAGVTQSPTHLIKTRGQQATLRCSPISGHTSVYWYQQALGLGLQFLLWYDEGEERNRGNFPPRFSGRQFPNYSSELNVNALELEDSALYLCASSIGSLLYNEQFFGPGTRLTVL.